This T cell receptor (beta chain) originates from a study of early T cells in non-severe SARS-CoV-2 infection. Trimming cost V 5 bases and J 1 base; bases outside gene matches: 4. CDR1 is SGHAT, CDR2 FQNNGV, per germline. The CDR3 is 14 amino acids. This clonotype has a handful of counts. From the 5' RACE reads, TCRdb called clonotypes with MiXCR, one entry per CDR3 protein. The repertoire holds about 60,000 distinct CDR3 sequences, with approximately 9% as singletons. The V call is TRBV11-2, the J call TRBJ2-5, with 7 bases identical to TRBD1. The sequence was collected from an adult who was a healthcare worker with PCR-confirmed SARS-CoV-2 infection or an uninfected control (not recorded which). The sample taken for sequencing was whole blood. The CDR3 spells CASSHGQAQETQYF. In DNA, the CDR3 is TGTGCCAGCAGCCATGGACAGGCCCAAGAGACCCAGTACTTC.